The rows below give T cell receptor beta chains drawn from one sample of a study of cytomegalovirus exposure and HLA in healthy donors. Data came from immunoSEQ multiplex PCR; TCRdb stores just in-frame clones and leaves some out. The repertoire holds about 120,000 clones, with roughly 76% as singletons. The sample taken for sequencing was PBMCs. The receptors shown here come from a man aged 50 to 59 in good health and CMV-seropositive. CDR3s leave out the opening cysteine and the closing phenylalanine or tryptophan. A row's size may be missing; if present it is once, few, many or a size class.

>NA|TRBV7-9|TRBJ2-1
ASSPRGGGNEQF
>NA|TRBV5-1|TRBJ1-1
ASSQTGEFTEAF
>NA|TRBV6-5|TRBJ1-6
ASSYLTKYNSPLH
>NA|TRBV11-2|TRBJ1-1
ASRPTGLGTEAF
>NA|TRBV5-6|TRBJ1-5
ASRRRGGDQPQH
>NA|TRBV2|TRBJ2-1
ASSFTGTGGSEQF
>NA|TRBV19|TRBJ2-7
ASSIKVNEGGGSYEQY
>NA|TRBV13|TRBJ2-1
ASSRGLARDEQF
>NA|TRBV6-1|TRBJ1-2
ASSETGYT
>NA|TRBV4-1|TRBJ2-7
ASSQVYYESYEQY
>NA|TRBV10-3|TRBJ2-1
AIGETSGGAYNEQF
>NA|TRBV11-2|TRBJ2-6
ASSFHRDRDGANVLT
>few|TRBV19|TRBJ2-7
ASSPLGSGSYEQY
>few|TRBV5-4|TRBJ1-3
ASSLAEGLSGNTIY
>NA|TRBV28|TRBJ2-7
ATRTGPLLEQY
>NA|TRBV5-5|TRBJ2-3
ASSQLEPDTQY
>once|TRBV29-1|TRBJ2-5
SGGELRETQY
>NA|TRBV27|NA
ASSLREGKYEQY
>once|TRBV28|TRBJ2-1
ASSLLGREQF
>NA|TRBV28|TRBJ2-2
ASRNGGTTGELF
>NA|TRBV27|TRBJ1-2
ASSLERAKGYT
>NA|TRBV5-5|TRBJ2-7
ASSAGQAIEQY
>NA|TRBV2|TRBJ2-5
ASKRGMRETQY
>NA|TRBV18|TRBJ1-2
ASSPRQGAATNYGYT
>once|TRBV19|TRBJ2-6
ASSPQGAGAGANVLT
>NA|TRBV6-5|TRBJ1-2
ASSYLDRPYGYT
>NA|TRBV18|TRBJ2-1
ASSPPGQGIYNEQF
>NA|TRBV28|TRBJ2-7
ASSLATGYEQY
>NA|TRBV27|TRBJ2-7
ASSLGETYEQY
>few|TRBV5-1|TRBJ2-7
ASSSFPGQGYEQY
>once|TRBV10-1|TRBJ2-5
ASSKSRGRETQY
>NA|TRBV7-2|NA
ASNTMAGSYEQY
>NA|TRBV18|TRBJ2-2
ASSLPGQRWSGELF
>once|TRBV5-6|TRBJ2-3
ASSLRGGSTDTQY
>NA|TRBV19|TRBJ2-2
ASKGASGTNTGELF
>NA|TRBV15|TRBJ1-5
ATSRRQGNQPQH
>NA|TRBV11-2|NA
ASSLGVVGSYYEQY
>NA|TRBV7-2|TRBJ2-7
ASSVRDRGAYEQY
>NA|TRBV11-2|TRBJ2-7
ASSLSGDTGVEQY
>NA|TRBV7-9|TRBJ1-2
SSSLSSAQLGYT
>NA|TRBV25-1|TRBJ2-3
ASRPTGSSTDTQY
>few|TRBV13|TRBJ2-7
ASSPLVGLAGGGLAYEQY
>NA|TRBV15|TRBJ2-7
ATSKGRQGFDEQY
>NA|TRBV6-5|TRBJ2-7
ASSYHGASYEQY
>few|TRBV4-2|TRBJ2-1
ASSQDRADPSYNEQF
>few|TRBV18|TRBJ2-3
ASSPIGQGPTSRTDTQY
>NA|TRBV19|TRBJ2-7
ASTTGNEQY
>NA|TRBV7-2|TRBJ1-4
ASSRQSTNEKLF
>NA|TRBV7-9|TRBJ2-3
ASSLRGGPTDTQY
>few|TRBV6-5|TRBJ1-1
AIKEGGLELAF
>NA|TRBV2|TRBJ2-5
ASTAYQETQY